Shown below are 11 T cell receptor beta chains from a single sample sequenced in a study of beta chain features in type 1 diabetes. Study conclusions and caveats: Shortening that was moderate but significant affected the TCRB CDR3s of Type 1 diabetes patients in all four CD4+ subsets.

The antigens these receptors bind are not known. TCRB transcripts that were expressed got sequenced, as all of the isolated RNA had been reverse transcribed. Only in-frame clones appear in the TCRdb table, and some are missing; sequencing was by immunoSEQ multiplex PCR. The data hold some 700,000 clones, with 13% observed a single time. The sample was naive CD4+ T cells from blood. These receptors were taken from a young man with type 1 diabetes.

This clone showed up just a few times. The chain uses TRBV5-1 and TRBJ2-3, with TRBD1 as a possible D gene (5 bases). Germline V gives CDR1 SGHRS, CDR2 YFSETQ. V was trimmed by 2 bases and J by 6 bases, leaving 7 bases between them. This CDR3 is 12 amino acids long. Here the CDR3 DNA reads TGCGCCAGCAGCTTCAGGGATGATACGCAGTATTTT. Its protein product is CASSFRDDTQYF.

In the case of this clone: Other DNA sequences in this specimen translate into the identical CDR3. This chain connects TRBV7-9 to TRBJ1-1; TRBD1 is a possible D gene (5 bases). Germline loops: CDR1 SEHNR, CDR2 FQNEAQ (reference sequence). This CDR3 region has 13 residues. Trimming removed 3 bases at V and 4 bases at J, with 9 bases between. The CDR3 region is CASSFDGGTEAFF. The DNA for the CDR3 is TGTGCCAGCAGCTTTGATGGGGGCACTGAAGCTTTCTTT.

The rearrangement links TRBV14 to TRBJ2-2; perhaps TRBD1 as D (5 bases). This CDR3 contains 15 residues. The V and J ends lost 2 bases and 1 base respectively, with 8 bases between them. Germline V gene sequence: CDR1 SGHDN, CDR2 FVKESK. In DNA, the CDR3 is TGTGCCAGCAGCCAAAACACAGGGAACACCGGGGAGCTGTTTTTT. Amino acids: CASSQNTGNTGELFF.

This clone was counted a few times. Different DNA sequences within this sample yield the same CDR3. This chain links TRBV29-1 with TRBJ2-7; D is unresolved. With 4 bases removed from V and 4 bases from J, the gap between germline ends came to 11 bases. Germline CDR1 SQVTM, CDR2 ANQGSEA. The CDR3 consists of 12 residues. Here the CDR3 reads CSVAGREYEQYF. CDR3 in DNA: TGCAGCGTTGCTGGCCGAGAGTACGAGCAGTACTTC.

The rearrangement uses TRBV18 and TRBJ2-1; the D gene is possibly TRBD1 (6 bases). The CDR3 loop spans 18 amino acids. The germline V gene encodes CDR1 KGHSH and CDR2 LQKENI. The V end lost 3 bases, the J end lost 5 bases, and 23 bases lay between the germline ends. CDR3 protein: CASSPSVGTWGHNNEQFF. The CDR3 DNA sequence: TGTGCCAGCTCACCTTCCGTTGGGACCTGGGGACACAACAATGAGCAGTTCTTC.

The chain has TRBV14 and TRBJ2-7; D might be TRBD1 (5 bases). This CDR3 has 18 residues. Trimming took 4 bases from V and 1 from J, leaving 23 bases between them. Looked up from germline, CDR1 is SGHDN and CDR2 is FVKESK. The CDR3 bases are TGTGCCAGCAGCCGAAACCTTCCCTCAGGGAAGGAATCCTACGAGCAGTACTTC. Amino acids: CASSRNLPSGKESYEQYF.

The table lists this clone with a few counts. The CDR3 spells CASSVAGNYGYTF. CDR3 DNA sequence: TGTGCCAGCAGCGTAGCCGGGAACTATGGCTACACCTTC. V usage is TRBV9 and J usage is TRBJ1-2; no firm D call. CDR1 is SGDLS, CDR2 YYNGEE, per germline. V was trimmed by 0 bases and J by 2 bases, leaving 5 bases between them. CDR3 length equals 13 residues.

This clone was found a few times. This chain links TRBV7-9 with TRBJ2-7; 8 bases line up with TRBD2. V gave up 7 bases and J gave up 0 bases; unmatched junction bases: 5. Germline V gene data show CDR1 as SEHNR and CDR2 as FQNEAQ (reference sequence). This CDR3 spans 14 amino acids. The CDR3 DNA reads as TGTGCCAGCATCCAACTAGCGGACTCCTACGAGCAGTACTTC. Translating it yields CASIQLADSYEQYF.

The chain links TRBV2 to TRBJ2-5, with D possibly called TRBD1 or TRBD2 (6 bases each). The CDR3 spans 14 residues. Trimming shortened V by 9 bases and J by 4 bases, and 18 bases separated the two germline ends. Per germline, CDR1 SNHLY and CDR2 FYNNEI. The CDR3 protein is CASTWGAVIETQYF. The CDR3, as DNA: TGTGCCAGTACCTGGGGGGCAGTTATAGAGACCCAGTACTTC.

Worth noting for this clone: Other DNA sequences in the same sample also yield this CDR3. The chain joins TRBV30 to TRBJ2-7; D call uncertain. Per the germline V gene, CDR1 is GTSNPN and CDR2 is SVGIG (reference sequence). This CDR3 spans 12 amino acids. Trimming removed 2 bases at V and 3 bases at J, with 8 bases between. The CDR3 loop is CAWSKTGYEQYF. The CDR3 DNA is TGTGCCTGGAGTAAGACCGGCTACGAGCAGTACTTC.

This chain links TRBV6-1 with TRBJ2-3; D is possibly TRBD1 or TRBD2 (5 bases each). CDR1 is MNHNS, CDR2 SASEGT, per germline. Trimming pared 0 bases from V and 10 bases from J, leaving 14 bases between. There are 14 residues in the CDR3. CDR3 region: CASSEAVGDWAQYF. The CDR3 bases are TGTGCCAGCAGTGAAGCCGTGGGGGATTGGGCGCAGTATTTT.